The 15 T cell receptor beta chains given below trace back to one sample, sequenced in a study of preoperative IRX-2 immunotherapy in early breast cancer (dated by TCRdb to 2018 to 2020). Preparation of the library involved the immunoSEQ multiplex PCR assay. TCRdb provides this immuneACCESS table in a form limited to in-frame rearrangements. Some clones are lacking; in checked studies, under half of them reflect an unresolved V gene, and why the rest are absent is not known. This sample lists almost 35,000 clones; 90% to 95% were detected once. About 6.8% of the sample is in the top ten clones. The sample's treatment or condition label, in plain terms: preoperative locoregional IRX-2 cytokine immunotherapy. Sample collection was performed from a patient treated with IRX-2 immunotherapy. Source of these receptors: a human donor with breast cancer.

The chain employs TRBV9 and TRBJ1-2; TRBD1 matches 8 bases. The length of the CDR3 is 14 residues. V shed 3 bases, J shed 6 bases, and the junction held 7 bases outside the gene matches. The germline gives CDR1 SGDLS, CDR2 YYNGEE. Here the CDR3 reads CASSADRVVHGYTF. The CDR3 nucleotides are TGTGCCAGCAGCGCGGACAGGGTGGTTCATGGCTACACCTTC. The entire variable domain, with the rest obtained from reference TRBV9 and TRBJ1-2, is as follows: DSGVTQTPKHLITATGQRVTLRCSPRSGDLSVYWYQQSLDQGLQFLIQYYNGEERAKGNILERFSAQQFPDLHSELNLSSLELGDSALYFCASSADRVVHGYTFGSGTRLTVV.

The chain uses TRBV7-8 and TRBJ1-5; possible D gene TRBD1, 5 bases. CDR1 and CDR2 from the germline V gene are SGHVS and FQNEAQ. The CDR3 is 15 residues long. Trimming removed 2 bases at V and 2 bases at J, with 10 bases between. The CDR3 DNA reads TGTGCCAGCAGCTTATCCCGGGGCGGCAATCAGCCCCAGCATTTT. Amino acids: CASSLSRGGNQPQHF.

The J gene is TRBJ2-5, the V gene TRBV18, with D unclear. This CDR3 has 13 residues. Trimming stripped 2 bases from V and 5 bases from J, with 9 bases between. Per the germline V gene, CDR1 is KGHSH and CDR2 is LQKENI. The DNA of the CDR3 is TGTGCCAGCTCACCAGGGGTTTCGGAGACCCAGTACTTC. Translating gives CASSPGVSETQYF.

The chain recombines TRBV6-4 with TRBJ1-5; 7 bases are a match to TRBD1. The CDR3 is 16 residues long. From germline, CDR1 is MRHNA and CDR2 SNTAGT. V shed 0 bases and J 7 bases; nucleotides not matched to a gene: 9. This CDR3 reads CASSDSVGTTGQPQHF. The CDR3 nucleotides read TGTGCCAGCAGTGACTCGGTGGGGACGACAGGGCAGCCCCAGCATTTT.

CDR3 loop: CASSVLRDSGNTIYF. CDR3 nucleotides: TGTGCCAGCAGCGTCCTCCGGGACTCTGGAAACACCATATATTTT. This sequence joins TRBV9 and TRBJ1-3; D remains unclear. Germline CDR1 SGDLS, CDR2 YYNGEE. The CDR3 sequence is 15 residues long. The V end lost 2 bases, the J end lost 0 bases, and 9 bases lay between the germline ends.

CDR3 nucleotide sequence: TGTGCCACCAGCAGACCCTCCGGAAAAGTGGCGAACACTGAAGCTTTCTTT. This translates into CATSRPSGKVANTEAFF. This chain joins TRBV15 and TRBJ1-1; D not resolved. The CDR3 runs 17 residues. Trimming took off 2 bases at V and 1 base at J, with 17 bases between the two ends. CDR1 and CDR2 from the germline V gene are LNHNV and YYDKDF (reference sequence).

This rearrangement joins TRBV2 to TRBJ1-1, with D uncertain. Trimming removed 7 bases at V and 0 bases at J, with 9 bases between. This CDR3 contains 13 residues. CDR1 and CDR2 from the germline V gene are SNHLY and FYNNEI. In DNA, the CDR3 is TGTGCCAGCACCGTTGAGTTGAACACTGAAGCTTTCTTT. This gives the protein CASTVELNTEAFF. The whole variable domain, remainder taken from reference TRBV2 and TRBJ1-1, is EPEVTQTPSHQVTQMGQEVILRCVPISNHLYFYWYRQILGQKVEFLVSFYNNEISEKSEIFDDQFSVERPDGSNFTLKIRSTKLEDSAMYFCASTVELNTEAFFGQGTRLTVV.

The rearrangement joins TRBV18 to TRBJ2-5; D is perhaps TRBD1 or TRBD2 (5 bases each). Trimming took 0 bases from V and 5 from J, leaving 7 bases between them. Germline assignment: CDR1 KGHSH and CDR2 LQKENI. This CDR3 has 13 amino acids. For the CDR3, the DNA is TGTGCCAGCTCACCACCGGGGGAGGAGACCCAGTACTTC. This codes for CASSPPGEETQYF.

The chain employs TRBV7-2 and TRBJ2-1; no definite D call. Germline-derived CDR1 and CDR2 are SGHTA and FQGNSA. The V gene lost 0 bases and the J gene lost 10 bases, with 4 bases spanning the gap. CDR3 size: 11 residues. This CDR3 is CASSLAGEQFF. CDR3 in DNA: TGTGCCAGCAGCTTAGCAGGCGAGCAGTTCTTC. The full variable domain, rest sourced from reference TRBV7-2 and TRBJ2-1, is GAGVSQSPSNKVTEKGKDVELRCDPISGHTALYWYRQSLGQGLEFLIYFQGNSAPDKSGLPSDRFSAERTGGSVSTLTIQRTQQEDSAVYLCASSLAGEQFFGPGTRLTVL.

The rearrangement joins TRBV7-3 to TRBJ1-1; maybe TRBD1 (6 bases). Germline values: CDR1 SGHTA, CDR2 FQGTGA. Trimming cost V 3 bases and J 4 bases, with 9 bases left between them. The CDR3 extends over 13 amino acids. The CDR3: CASSFQGSTEAFF. The CDR3 bases are TGTGCCAGCAGCTTCCAGGGGTCCACTGAAGCTTTCTTT. The full variable domain, rest sourced from reference TRBV7-3 and TRBJ1-1, is GAGVSQTPSNKVTEKGKYVELRCDPISGHTALYWYRQSLGQGPEFLIYFQGTGAADDSGLPNDRFFAVRPEGSVSTLKIQRTERGDSAVYLCASSFQGSTEAFFGQGTRLTVV.

The chain carries TRBV7-9 and TRBJ1-2; D gene unclear. V shed 1 base and J shed 0 bases, with 9 bases lying between them. Germline V gives CDR1 SEHNR, CDR2 FQNEAQ (reference sequence). The CDR3 loop spans 15 amino acids. The CDR3 here is CASSLEGPANYGYTF. The CDR3 DNA sequence: TGTGCCAGCAGCTTAGAGGGCCCAGCTAACTATGGCTACACCTTC.

The rearrangement joins TRBV5-1 to TRBJ1-4; D might be TRBD1 (5 bases). Germline V CDR1 and CDR2: SGHRS, YFSETQ. The CDR3 sequence is 17 residues long. The ends were cut back, 0 bases at V and 3 bases at J, with 15 bases in the middle. CDR3 region: CASSLGFGGVSNEKLFF. DNA for the CDR3: TGCGCCAGCAGCTTGGGCTTCGGGGGGGTCTCTAATGAAAAACTGTTTTTT.

V is TRBV28 and J is TRBJ2-3; possibly TRBD2 for D (6 bases). Deletions cut 2 bases from V and 5 bases from J, with 17 bases between. This CDR3 contains 16 residues. Germline V gene sequence: CDR1 MDHEN, CDR2 SYDVKM. The CDR3 bases are TGTGCCAGCAGTTTAACGGTTAGCGGATTGGTAGATACGCAGTATTTT. It yields the protein CASSLTVSGLVDTQYF.

The V call is TRBV6-1, the J call TRBJ2-2; 9 bases are a match to TRBD2. The V segment lost 6 bases and the J segment 2 bases; nucleotides outside the gene matches: 4. Germline CDR1 MNHNS, CDR2 SASEGT. This CDR3 has 15 residues. This CDR3 reads CASRFLAGNTGELFF. The CDR3 DNA reads TGTGCCAGCAGATTTCTAGCGGGAAACACCGGGGAGCTGTTTTTT.

The rearrangement links TRBV4-2 to TRBJ2-2; no firm D call. CDR1 LGHNA and CDR2 YNFKEQ come from the germline V gene. V was clipped by 0 bases and J by 9 bases, with 11 bases between them. This CDR3 has 14 amino acids. The CDR3 here is CASSQDLRPRELFF. The DNA for the CDR3 is TGTGCCAGCAGCCAAGATTTGAGACCCCGGGAGCTGTTTTTT.